Following are 29 T cell receptor beta chains from one sample sequenced in a study of T cells in Graves' hyperthyroidism and ophthalmopathy. TCR beta CDR3 regions were amplified from RNA. The HTBI primer set was used in a first-round RT-PCR of the TCR CDR3. TCRdb reanalysed the multiplex PCR reads using MiXCR and keeps one entry per CDR3 protein. The sample lists roughly 570,000 distinct CDR3 sequences; just over 45% were seen once. Sequencing was carried out using peripheral blood or thyroid tissue (not recorded which). These receptors were taken from an adult woman with Graves' disease, either hyperthyroidism or ophthalmopathy (not recorded which).

About this clonotype: One end of the junction does not line up with germline, which may come from a read error. This chain joins TRBV7-9 and TRBJ2-2, with 9 bases that match TRBD2. CDR3 size: 17 residues. Per germline, CDR1 SEHNR and CDR2 FQNEAQ (reference sequence). CDR3 bases: TGTGCCAGCAGCTTTAGAAAGGGACTAGCAAACACCGGGGAGCCGTTTTTT. This translates into CASSFRKGLANTGEPFF.

In its sample, this clonotype was seen many times. The CDR3 DNA follows: TGTGCCAGCAGCTGGGACTACGAGCAGTACTTC. Its protein is CASSWDYEQYF. The chain employs TRBV11-2 and TRBJ2-7; D is ambiguous. Germline CDR1 reads SGHAT; CDR2 reads FQNNGV. The CDR3 sequence is 11 residues long. Trimming removed 4 bases from V and 3 bases from J, with 4 bases in between.

This clonotype has a handful of counts. The chain carries TRBV7-4 and TRBJ1-2, with unresolved D. V was clipped by 3 bases and J by 11 bases, with 1 base between them. The CDR3 extends over 8 amino acids. Germline V lookup: CDR1 SGHVT, CDR2 SQSDAQ. As DNA, the CDR3 is TGTGCCAGCAGCTTTTACACCTTC. Translated: CASSFYTF.

This clonotype was counted at least ten times. The chain joins TRBV13 to TRBJ2-7; a weak D match, TRBD2 (6 bases). The V end was cut by 4 bases, the J end by 0 bases, with 10 bases between. Germline V lookup: CDR1 PRHDT, CDR2 FYEKMQ (reference sequence). The CDR3 is made up of 14 amino acids. The CDR3 protein is CASSYGGSSYEQYF. As DNA, the CDR3 is TGTGCCAGCAGCTACGGAGGGAGCTCCTACGAGCAGTACTTC.

This clonotype occurred many times. The chain combines TRBV5-8 with TRBJ2-5, with TRBD2 as a possible D gene (6 bases). This CDR3 region has 14 residues. V lost 4 bases to trimming and J lost 3 bases, with 13 bases between them. CDR1 and CDR2 (germline): SGHTS, YDEGEE. Written as DNA, the CDR3 is TGTGCCAGCAGCGCGGGGACTGTTGAAGAGACCCAGTACTTC. It is translated as CASSAGTVEETQYF.

V and J are TRBV20-1 and TRBJ1-1; D is perhaps TRBD1 (6 bases). The germline V and J ends were trimmed by 3 bases and 1 base, with 12 bases remaining between them. This CDR3 is built from 14 residues. In germline, CDR1 is DFQATT, CDR2 SNEGSKA (reference sequence). The CDR3 bases are TGCAGTGCTAGTCTACAGGGACCGAACACTGAAGCTTTCTTT. Translating it yields CSASLQGPNTEAFF.

Points on this clonotype: This likely comes from a read error, as the CDR3 has no conserved phenylalanine or tryptophan at its end. It is unclear where the CDR3 begins or ends on the DNA, so no DNA is shown, and the CDR3 is as TCRdb lists it. The chain couples TRBV5-4 to TRBJ1-3; the table's D call, TRBD1, has no DNA check behind it. CDR1 and CDR2 (germline): SGHNT, YYREEE (reference sequence). The CDR3 length is 9 residues, termini included. The CDR3 region is CASSQGSAR.

The sample holds many counts of this clonotype. J is TRBJ1-6 and V is TRBV4-1, with 7 bases that match TRBD1. Per the germline V gene, CDR1 is MGHRA and CDR2 is YSYEKL. The trim removed 4 bases at V and 9 bases at J, leaving 15 bases unmatched. The CDR3 is 17 amino acids. CDR3 sequence (DNA): TGCGCCAGCAGCCCCTCCGGCGAGGGGGCGGTAGGTTCACCCCTCCACTTT. Encoded protein: CASSPSGEGAVGSPLHF.

The chain uses TRBV7-9 and TRBJ2-1; 7 bases are shared with TRBD1. Germline V gives CDR1 SEHNR, CDR2 FQNEAQ (reference sequence). The junction had 10 bases not matched to a gene; V was cut back by 5 bases and J by 12 bases. The CDR3 extends over 13 amino acids. CDR3 protein: CASSPRDSQGQFF. The CDR3 DNA reads as TGTGCCAGCAGCCCCCGGGACAGCCAGGGGCAGTTCTTC.

This clonotype occurred many times. The chain employs TRBV12-3 or TRBV12-4 and TRBJ2-7; TRBD1 agrees at 8 bases. The CDR3 is 14 amino acids. After removal of 3 bases from V and 2 bases from J, the junction contained 3 bases not matched to a gene. This CDR3 reads CASSFRGLTYEQYF. CDR3 sequence (DNA): TGTGCCAGCAGTTTCAGGGGGCTCACCTACGAGCAGTACTTC.

About this clonotype itself: A much larger clone lies one base from this, so it may be a read error. This rearrangement joins TRBV5-4 to TRBJ1-4; unclear D gene. Germline CDR1 reads SGHNT; CDR2 reads YYREEE (reference sequence). The V gene lost 5 bases and the J gene lost 0 bases, with 11 bases spanning the gap. CDR3 length: 15 residues. CDR3 bases: TGTGCCAGCAGTTTTGACGGGTCAACTAATGAAAAACTGTTTTTT. Protein product: CASSFDGSTNEKLFF. Combining the CDR3 with reference TRBV5-4 and TRBJ1-4 gives the whole variable domain ETGVTQSPTHLIKTRGQQVTLRCSSQSGHNTVSWYQQALGQGPQFIFQYYREEENGRGNFPPRFSGLQFPNYSSELNVNALELDDSALYLCASSFDGSTNEKLFFGSGTQLSVL.

This chain uses TRBV20-1 with TRBJ1-6, with D hard to call. Trimming pared 1 base from V and 8 bases from J, leaving 15 bases between. CDR1 and CDR2 (germline): DFQATT, SNEGSKA (reference sequence). The CDR3 is 15 residues long. The CDR3 DNA reads TGCAGTGCTAGAGTTCTCGGAGGATCGGATTCACCCCTCCACTTT. Its translation is CSARVLGGSDSPLHF.

The CDR3 nucleotides are TGTGCCAGTAGTATAGGGGTAGGTCTCAAAAACATTCAGTACTTC. Its translation is CASSIGVGLKNIQYF. V usage is TRBV19 and J usage is TRBJ2-4; D is undetermined. The CDR3 consists of 15 residues. Trimming took 1 base from V and 3 from J, leaving 10 bases between them. Looked up from germline, CDR1 is LNHDA and CDR2 is SQIVND (reference sequence).

This chain uses TRBV20-1 with TRBJ2-3; D perhaps matches TRBD2 (6 bases). Trimming removed 2 bases at V and 0 bases at J, with 9 bases between. Germline lookup yields CDR1 DFQATT and CDR2 SNEGSKA (reference sequence). The CDR3 length is 14 residues. For the CDR3, the DNA is TGCAGTGCTAGAAGGGACTTCAGCACAGATACGCAGTATTTT. Translated: CSARRDFSTDTQYF.

The genes are TRBV10-3 and TRBJ2-5; D tentatively reads TRBD1 or TRBD2 (5 bases each). The CDR3 is 14 residues long. V was pared by 8 bases and J by 9 bases, with 22 bases between. Germline values: CDR1 ENHRY, CDR2 SYGVKD. CDR3 in amino acids: CAISRDLGNQPQYF. CDR3 in DNA: TGTGCCATCTCCAGGGACCTGGGCAATCAGCCCCAGTACTTC.

This clonotype was observed a handful of times. The chain has TRBV30 and TRBJ2-7, with TRBD1 as a possible D gene (6 bases). This CDR3 region has 14 residues. Germline V gene data show CDR1 as GTSNPN and CDR2 as SVGIG (reference sequence). The ends were cut back, 1 base at V and 2 bases at J, with 12 bases in the middle. The CDR3 bases are TGTGCCTGGAGTGGGACAGACATCCCCTACGAGCAGTACTTC. This sequence encodes CAWSGTDIPYEQYF.

In its sample, this clonotype was seen once. The chain carries TRBV13 and TRBJ1-2; perhaps TRBD1 as D (5 bases). The V and J ends lost 2 bases and 6 bases respectively, with 16 bases between them. Germline lookup yields CDR1 PRHDT and CDR2 FYEKMQ (reference sequence). The CDR3 runs to 15 residues. The CDR3 region has the DNA TGTGCCAGCAGCTTACCTCGAGGGGTCGTCAATGGCTACACCTTC. Amino acid sequence: CASSLPRGVVNGYTF.

The chain links TRBV7-9 to TRBJ1-1, with 9 bases fitting TRBD1. After removal of 3 bases from V and 10 bases from J, the junction contained 9 bases not matched to a gene. CDR3 length: 14 residues. CDR1 is SEHNR and CDR2 is FQNEAQ in the germline V gene (reference sequence). The CDR3 nucleotides read TGTGCCAGCAGCTTGGTTCAACAGGGGGCGCGAGCTTTCTTT. Translating it yields CASSLVQQGARAFF.

This clonotype was seen more than once but under ten times. The rearrangement uses TRBV2 and TRBJ1-6; D possibly corresponds to TRBD1 (5 bases). V gave up 6 bases and J gave up 9 bases, with 18 bases separating them. CDR3 length: 15 residues. Germline V CDR1 and CDR2: SNHLY, FYNNEI. DNA for the CDR3: TGTGCCAGCAGCCTCACGACAGTGAGCTCTTCACCCCTCCACTTT. Its translation is CASSLTTVSSSPLHF.

This chain connects TRBV15 to TRBJ1-2; D is perhaps TRBD1 (5 bases). Germline lookup yields CDR1 LNHNV and CDR2 YYDKDF (reference sequence). V lost 0 bases and J lost 4, with 9 bases in between. The length of the CDR3 is 14 residues. The CDR3 sequence is CATSREGQGYGYTF. CDR3 coding DNA: TGTGCCACCAGCAGAGAAGGCCAGGGCTATGGCTACACCTTC.

This chain links TRBV2 with TRBJ2-5, with TRBD1 as a possible D gene (6 bases). CDR1 and CDR2 from the germline V gene are SNHLY and FYNNEI. V was clipped by 8 bases and J by 5 bases, with 18 bases between them. The length of the CDR3 is 14 residues. The CDR3 region has the DNA TGTGCCAGCGGAACTACAGGGTTAGGGGAGACCCAGTACTTC. Amino acids: CASGTTGLGETQYF.

This clonotype was observed at least ten times. The gene calls are TRBV4-2 and TRBJ2-7; D unclear. Germline-derived CDR1 and CDR2 are LGHNA and YNFKEQ. The CDR3 runs 14 residues. Trimming pared 0 bases from V and 4 bases from J, leaving 10 bases between. The CDR3 region is CASSQDLTLYEQYF. DNA of the CDR3: TGTGCCAGCAGCCAAGATTTGACACTATACGAGCAGTACTTC.

This clonotype has a count of ten or more. The chain employs TRBV7-2 and TRBJ1-5; TRBD1 aligns across 8 bases. The CDR3 extends over 15 amino acids. The germline V gene encodes CDR1 SGHTA and CDR2 FQGNSA. V was pared by 4 bases and J by 7 bases, with 9 bases of the junction left unmatched. This chain's CDR3 is CASSSDSGQGQPQHF. The CDR3 coding sequence is TGTGCCAGCAGCTCCGACTCTGGACAGGGCCAGCCCCAGCATTTT.

Regarding this clonotype: A much larger clone differs from this one at a single base, so this may be a read error. The chain joins TRBV2 to TRBJ2-7, with D perhaps matching TRBD2 (6 bases). Germline values: CDR1 SNHLY, CDR2 FYNNEI. Trimming left V 6 bases short and J 6 bases short, with 12 bases between. The CDR3 runs 12 residues. CDR3: CASRAGGGEQYF. The DNA for the CDR3 is TGTGCCAGCAGAGCGGGCGGAGGCGAGCAGTACTTC.

The CDR3 sequence is CSAALRVSGNQPQHF. The CDR3 bases are TGCAGTGCAGCCCTCCGGGTCTCGGGCAATCAGCCCCAGCATTTT. This sequence joins TRBV20-1 and TRBJ1-5; D is unresolved. The CDR3 spans 15 residues. Per germline, CDR1 DFQATT and CDR2 SNEGSKA (reference sequence). Trimming shortened V by 6 bases and J by 2 bases, and 17 bases separated the two germline ends.

This clonotype was seen repeatedly, ten times or more. The chain is built from TRBV5-1 and TRBJ1-5; D not resolved. Trimming pared 2 bases from V and 5 bases from J, leaving 11 bases between. This CDR3 contains 14 residues. Per the germline V gene, CDR1 is SGHRS and CDR2 is YFSETQ. The CDR3 region is CASSFGDDDQPQHF. CDR3 nucleotide sequence: TGCGCCAGCAGCTTCGGTGACGATGATCAGCCCCAGCATTTT.

This clonotype was picked up many times. The chain combines TRBV24-1 with TRBJ1-2; weak D call: TRBD1 (5 bases). From germline, CDR1 is KGHDR and CDR2 SFDVKD. V was pared by 4 bases and J by 7 bases, with 15 bases between. The CDR3 runs 14 residues. Here the CDR3 DNA reads TGTGCCACCAGTGACCCGGGGACTCCTCGTGGCTACACCTTC. It encodes CATSDPGTPRGYTF.

The chain combines TRBV20-1 with TRBJ2-5; D is ambiguous. V lost 1 base and J lost 1, with 19 bases in between. Germline assignment: CDR1 DFQATT and CDR2 SNEGSKA (reference sequence). The length of the CDR3 is 17 residues. CDR3 bases: TGCAGTGCTAGAGCCCCCGAGGACGGATCCACCCAAGAGACCCAGTACTTC. As protein: CSARAPEDGSTQETQYF.

This clonotype was observed many times. The chain links TRBV4-2 to TRBJ1-4, with TRBD1 matching over 7 bases. CDR1 is LGHNA, CDR2 YNFKEQ, per germline. Trimming cost V 1 base and J 8 bases; bases outside gene matches: 10. CDR3 length: 16 amino acids. The CDR3, as DNA: TGTGCCAGCAGCCAAGGTGTCGGGACAGTCGACGAAAAACTGTTTTTT. As protein: CASSQGVGTVDEKLFF.